These T cell receptor beta chains were read from a single sample in a study of blood T cell repertoires in COVID-19. The table came from immunoSEQ multiplex PCR; TCRdb's copy has only in-frame clones and leaves some out. In the table there are hundreds of thousands of clones, about nine tenths of which are singletons. The specimen sequenced was peripheral blood. The receptors shown here come from a woman aged 45-59 years who had recovered from COVID-19. Each CDR3 is given with its conserved first and last residue. A D gene is named only where the DNA matches it firmly. Only some rows state a clone size, as once, few, many or a class for expanded clones.

j_call d_call v_call clone_size cdr3_nt cdr3_aa
TRBJ2-3 TRBD1 TRBV7-8 . TGTGCCAGCAGCTTGGGACAGTCGTATCGTGATACGCAGTATTTT CASSLGQSYRDTQYF
TRBJ2-7 TRBD1 TRBV6-5 . TGTGCCAGCAGCATCGACAGGGGGGGAGACTACGAGCAGTACTTC CASSIDRGGDYEQYF
TRBJ1-6 . TRBV7-2 . TGTGCCAGCAGCTTAGCGCACGACAGTAATTCACCCCTCCACTTT CASSLAHDSNSPLHF
TRBJ1-1 TRBD1 TRBV6-2/TRBV6-3 . TGTGCCAGCAGTGGACAGGGAATTCTGAACACTGAAGCTTTCTTT CASSGQGILNTEAFF
TRBJ2-7 . TRBV12-3/TRBV12-4 . TGTGCCAGCAGTTTAGGGGGGCCTAGCGAGCAGTACTTC CASSLGGPSEQYF
TRBJ1-1 . TRBV28 once TGTGCCAGCAGTCCACCCCCAGTGAACACTGAAGCTTTCTTT CASSPPPVNTEAFF
TRBJ1-5 TRBD1 TRBV10-2 . TGCGCCAGCAGTGCCGACAGGGGAGATCAGCCCCAGCATTTT CASSADRGDQPQHF
TRBJ2-7 TRBD2 TRBV9 . TGTGCCAGCAGCGTAGGTCCTAGCGGTCCCTACGAGCAGTACTTC CASSVGPSGPYEQYF
TRBJ1-1 TRBD1 TRBV4-2 once TGTGCCAGCAGCCCTCTCCTCCAGGGGGCGCAGATTAGGGTGAACACTGAAGCTTTCTTT CASSPLLQGAQIRVNTEAFF
TRBJ2-7 TRBD2 TRBV18 . TGTGCCAGCTCACCAAATAGACTAGCGGGGGAAGAGCAGTACTTC CASSPNRLAGEEQYF